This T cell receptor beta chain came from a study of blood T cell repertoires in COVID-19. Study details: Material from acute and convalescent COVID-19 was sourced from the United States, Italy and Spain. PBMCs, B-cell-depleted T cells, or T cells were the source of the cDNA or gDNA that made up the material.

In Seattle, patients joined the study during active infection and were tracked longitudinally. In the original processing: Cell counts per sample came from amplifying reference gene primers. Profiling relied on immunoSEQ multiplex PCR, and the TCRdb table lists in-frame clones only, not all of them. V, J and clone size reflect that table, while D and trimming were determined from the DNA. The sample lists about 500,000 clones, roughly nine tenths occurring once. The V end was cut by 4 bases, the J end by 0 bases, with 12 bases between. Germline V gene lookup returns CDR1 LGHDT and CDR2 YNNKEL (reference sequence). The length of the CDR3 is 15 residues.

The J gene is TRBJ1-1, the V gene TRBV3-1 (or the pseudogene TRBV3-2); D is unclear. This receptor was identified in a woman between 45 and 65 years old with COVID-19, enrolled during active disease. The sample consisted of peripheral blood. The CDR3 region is CASSRSGRVNTEAFF. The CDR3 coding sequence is TGTGCCAGCAGCCGCTCCGGCCGGGTGAACACTGAAGCTTTCTTT.